This T cell receptor beta chain was retrieved from a study of beta chain features in type 1 diabetes. Study results and limitations: All four CD4+ subsets of Type 1 diabetes patients contained TCRB CDR3s that were moderately but significantly shorter. The naive, central memory and Treg TCRB repertoires of patients appeared to be more similar to one another than those of healthy donors. Any role of HLA type in TCRB rearrangement remained unresolved here.

A remark on this clone: Its antigen is as yet unknown.

Markers CD45RO/CCR7/CD25/CD127/CD95/CD27 served to sort CD4+ naive, central memory, regulatory and stem cell-like memory cells. Germline lookup yields CDR1 MNHEY and CDR2 SVGAGI. V trimming: 6 bases; J trimming: 1 base; junction bases outside the gene matches: 5. The CDR3 is made up of 15 amino acids. Expressed TCRB transcripts were sequenced, since all the RNA that had been isolated was reverse transcribed. Sequencing was performed with immunoSEQ multiplex PCR; in TCRdb, only in-frame clones are kept and a portion is missing. The repertoire includes roughly 330,000 clones, roughly 14% of them detected once, and roughly 0.015% sits in the top ten.

Sequenced: naive CD4+ T cells from blood. The chain joins TRBV6-5 to TRBJ2-2; 7 bases line up with TRBD2. This TCR was recovered from a young woman with type 1 diabetes. The CDR3 DNA sequence: TGTGCCAGCAGATACCTAGCGGAGAACACCGGGGAGCTGTTTTTT. It translates to CASRYLAENTGELFF.